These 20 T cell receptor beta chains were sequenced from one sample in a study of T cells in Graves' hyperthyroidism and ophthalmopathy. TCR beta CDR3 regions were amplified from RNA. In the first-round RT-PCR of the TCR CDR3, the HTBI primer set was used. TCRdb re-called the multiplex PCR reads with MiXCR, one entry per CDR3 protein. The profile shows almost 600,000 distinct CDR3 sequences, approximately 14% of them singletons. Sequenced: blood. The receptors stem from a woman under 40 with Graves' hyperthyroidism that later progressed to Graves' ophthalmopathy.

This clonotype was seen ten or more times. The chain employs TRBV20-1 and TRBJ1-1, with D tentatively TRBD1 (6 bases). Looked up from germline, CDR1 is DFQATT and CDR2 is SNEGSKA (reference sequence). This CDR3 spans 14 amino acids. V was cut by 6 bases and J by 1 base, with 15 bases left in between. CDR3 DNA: TGCAGTGCCACTCAGGGGCCGCAGAACACTGAAGCTTTCTTT. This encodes CSATQGPQNTEAFF.

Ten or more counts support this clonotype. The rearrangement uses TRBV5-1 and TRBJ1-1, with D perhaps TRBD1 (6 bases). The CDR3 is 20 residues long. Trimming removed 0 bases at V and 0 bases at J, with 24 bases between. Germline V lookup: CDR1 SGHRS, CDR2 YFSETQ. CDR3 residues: CASSLEITGQGGRMNTEAFF. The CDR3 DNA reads TGCGCCAGCAGCTTGGAAATTACGGGACAAGGAGGTAGAATGAACACTGAAGCTTTCTTT.

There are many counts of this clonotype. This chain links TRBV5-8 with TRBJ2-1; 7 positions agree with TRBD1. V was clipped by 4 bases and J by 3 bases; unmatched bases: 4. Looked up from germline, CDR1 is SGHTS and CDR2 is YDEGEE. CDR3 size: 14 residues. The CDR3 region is CASSRGLIYNEQFF. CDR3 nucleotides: TGTGCCAGCAGCAGGGGGCTCATCTACAATGAGCAGTTCTTC.

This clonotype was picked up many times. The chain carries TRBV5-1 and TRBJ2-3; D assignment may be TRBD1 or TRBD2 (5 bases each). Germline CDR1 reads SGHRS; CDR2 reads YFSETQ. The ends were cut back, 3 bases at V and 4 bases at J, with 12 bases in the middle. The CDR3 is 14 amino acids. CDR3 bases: TGCGCCAGCAGCTGGCCCGGGGCTTCAGATACGCAGTATTTT. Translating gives CASSWPGASDTQYF.

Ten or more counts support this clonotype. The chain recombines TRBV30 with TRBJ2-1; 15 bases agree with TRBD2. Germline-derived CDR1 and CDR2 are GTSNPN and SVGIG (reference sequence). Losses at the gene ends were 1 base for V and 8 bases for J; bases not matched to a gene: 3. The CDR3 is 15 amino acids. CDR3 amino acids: CAWSEGLAGGDEQFF. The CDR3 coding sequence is TGTGCCTGGAGTGAGGGACTAGCGGGAGGCGATGAGCAGTTCTTC.

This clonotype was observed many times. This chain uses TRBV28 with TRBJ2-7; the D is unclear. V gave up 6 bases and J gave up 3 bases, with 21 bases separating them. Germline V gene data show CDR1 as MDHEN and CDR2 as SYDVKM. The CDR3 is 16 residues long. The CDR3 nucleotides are TGTGCCAGCAGCTCTCATGGGTCGATAGGGAACTACGAGCAGTACTTC. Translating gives CASSSHGSIGNYEQYF.

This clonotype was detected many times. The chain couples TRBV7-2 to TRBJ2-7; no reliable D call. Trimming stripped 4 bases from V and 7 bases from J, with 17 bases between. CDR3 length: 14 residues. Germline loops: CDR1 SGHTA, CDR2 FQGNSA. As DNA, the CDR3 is TGTGCCAGCAGCTCAGACCCCCTGGGCTGGGAGCAGTACTTC. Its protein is CASSSDPLGWEQYF.

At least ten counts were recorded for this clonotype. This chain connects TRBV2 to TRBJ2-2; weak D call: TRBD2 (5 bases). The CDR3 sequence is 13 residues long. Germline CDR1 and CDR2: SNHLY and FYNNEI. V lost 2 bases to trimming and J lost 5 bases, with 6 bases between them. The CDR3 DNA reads TGTGCCAGCAGTGAACGCGGGACCGGGGAGCTGTTTTTT. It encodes CASSERGTGELFF. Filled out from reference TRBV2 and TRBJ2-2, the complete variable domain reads EPEVTQTPSHQVTQMGQEVILRCVPISNHLYFYWYRQILGQKVEFLVSFYNNEISEKSEIFDDQFSVERPDGSNFTLKIRSTKLEDSAMYFCASSERGTGELFFGEGSRLTVL.

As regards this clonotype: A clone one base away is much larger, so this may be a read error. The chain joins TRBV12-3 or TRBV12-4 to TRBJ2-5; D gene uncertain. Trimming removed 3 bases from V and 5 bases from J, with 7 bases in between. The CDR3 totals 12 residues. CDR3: CASSFGAETQYF. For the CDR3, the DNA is TGTGCCAGCAGTTTTGGAGCGGAGACCCAGTACTTC.

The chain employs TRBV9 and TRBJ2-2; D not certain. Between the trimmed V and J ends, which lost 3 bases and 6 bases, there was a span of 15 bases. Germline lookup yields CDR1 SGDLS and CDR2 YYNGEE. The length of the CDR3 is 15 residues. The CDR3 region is CASSGVLGAAGELFF. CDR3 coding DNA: TGTGCCAGCAGCGGGGTTTTAGGTGCTGCCGGGGAGCTGTTTTTT.

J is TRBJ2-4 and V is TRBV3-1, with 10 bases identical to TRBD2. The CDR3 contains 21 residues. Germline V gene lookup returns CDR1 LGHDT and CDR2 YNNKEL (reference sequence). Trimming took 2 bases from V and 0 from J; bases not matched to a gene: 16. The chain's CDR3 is CASSQIAGGDTGGGAKNIQYF. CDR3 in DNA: TGTGCCAGCAGCCAAATAGCGGGAGGCGATACGGGGGGGGGAGCCAAAAACATTCAGTACTTC. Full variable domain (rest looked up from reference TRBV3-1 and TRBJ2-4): DTAVSQTPKYLVTQMGNDKSIKCEQNLGHDTMYWYKQDSKKFLKIMFSYNNKELIINETVPNRFSPKSPDKAHLNLHINSLELGDSAVYFCASSQIAGGDTGGGAKNIQYFGAGTRLSVL.

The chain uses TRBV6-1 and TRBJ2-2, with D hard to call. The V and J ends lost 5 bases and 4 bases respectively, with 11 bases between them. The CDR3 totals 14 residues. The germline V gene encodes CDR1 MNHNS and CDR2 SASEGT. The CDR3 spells CASSHRLSTGELFF. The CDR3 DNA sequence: TGTGCCAGCAGTCATAGACTGTCCACCGGGGAGCTGTTTTTT.

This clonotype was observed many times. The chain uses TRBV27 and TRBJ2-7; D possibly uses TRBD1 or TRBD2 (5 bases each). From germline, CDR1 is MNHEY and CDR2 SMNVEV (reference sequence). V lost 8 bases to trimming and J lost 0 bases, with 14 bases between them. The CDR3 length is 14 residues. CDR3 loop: CASLARDGSYEQYF. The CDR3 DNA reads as TGTGCCAGCTTGGCTCGGGACGGCTCCTACGAGCAGTACTTC.

CDR3: CSASWEGLHTQYF. DNA of the CDR3: TGCAGTGCTTCGTGGGAGGGCCTCCATACGCAGTATTTT. The V call is TRBV20-1, the J call TRBJ2-3, with 7 bases lining up with TRBD2. The CDR3 is 13 amino acids. V gave up 5 bases and J gave up 7 bases; unmatched junction bases: 9. Germline-derived CDR1 and CDR2 are DFQATT and SNEGSKA (reference sequence).

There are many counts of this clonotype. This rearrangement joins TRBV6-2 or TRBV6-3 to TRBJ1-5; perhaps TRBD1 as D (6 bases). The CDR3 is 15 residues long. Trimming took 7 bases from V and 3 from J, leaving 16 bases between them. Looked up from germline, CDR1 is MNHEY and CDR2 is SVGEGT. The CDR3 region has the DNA TGTGCCAGCACCCCCAGACAGGAAGACAATCAGCCCCAGCATTTT. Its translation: CASTPRQEDNQPQHF.

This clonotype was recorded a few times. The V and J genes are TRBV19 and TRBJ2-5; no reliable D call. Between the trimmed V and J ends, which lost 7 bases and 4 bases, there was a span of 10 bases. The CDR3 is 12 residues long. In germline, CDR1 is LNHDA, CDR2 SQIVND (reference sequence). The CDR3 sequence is CASISESETQYF. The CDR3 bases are TGTGCCAGTATATCAGAGTCAGAGACCCAGTACTTC.

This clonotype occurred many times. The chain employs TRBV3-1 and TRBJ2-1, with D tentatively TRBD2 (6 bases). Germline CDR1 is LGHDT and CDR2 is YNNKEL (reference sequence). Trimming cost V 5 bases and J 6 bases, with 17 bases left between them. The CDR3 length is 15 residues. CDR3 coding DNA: TGTGCCAGCAGCTTTAGAGGGGTGGAGGGCAATGAGCAGTTCTTC. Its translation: CASSFRGVEGNEQFF.

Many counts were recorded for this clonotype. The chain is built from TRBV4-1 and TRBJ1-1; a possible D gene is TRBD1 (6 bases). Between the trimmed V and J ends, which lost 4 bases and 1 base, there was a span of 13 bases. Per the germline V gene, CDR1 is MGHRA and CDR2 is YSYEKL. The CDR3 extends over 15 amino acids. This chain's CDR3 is CASSPYRVSNTEAFF. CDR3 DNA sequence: TGCGCCAGCAGCCCTTACAGGGTCTCGAACACTGAAGCTTTCTTT.

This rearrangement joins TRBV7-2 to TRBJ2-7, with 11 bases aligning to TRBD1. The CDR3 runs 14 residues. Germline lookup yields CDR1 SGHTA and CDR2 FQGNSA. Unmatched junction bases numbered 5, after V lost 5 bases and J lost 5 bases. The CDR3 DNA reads TGTGCCAGCAGCGAGGGACAGGGGGTCCACGAGCAGTACTTC. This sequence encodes CASSEGQGVHEQYF.

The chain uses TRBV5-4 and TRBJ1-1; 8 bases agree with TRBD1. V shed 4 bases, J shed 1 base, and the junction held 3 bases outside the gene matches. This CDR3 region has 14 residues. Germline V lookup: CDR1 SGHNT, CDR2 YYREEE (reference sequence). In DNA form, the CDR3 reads TGTGCCAGCAGCGTGGACAGGGAGAACACTGAAGCTTTCTTT. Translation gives CASSVDRENTEAFF.